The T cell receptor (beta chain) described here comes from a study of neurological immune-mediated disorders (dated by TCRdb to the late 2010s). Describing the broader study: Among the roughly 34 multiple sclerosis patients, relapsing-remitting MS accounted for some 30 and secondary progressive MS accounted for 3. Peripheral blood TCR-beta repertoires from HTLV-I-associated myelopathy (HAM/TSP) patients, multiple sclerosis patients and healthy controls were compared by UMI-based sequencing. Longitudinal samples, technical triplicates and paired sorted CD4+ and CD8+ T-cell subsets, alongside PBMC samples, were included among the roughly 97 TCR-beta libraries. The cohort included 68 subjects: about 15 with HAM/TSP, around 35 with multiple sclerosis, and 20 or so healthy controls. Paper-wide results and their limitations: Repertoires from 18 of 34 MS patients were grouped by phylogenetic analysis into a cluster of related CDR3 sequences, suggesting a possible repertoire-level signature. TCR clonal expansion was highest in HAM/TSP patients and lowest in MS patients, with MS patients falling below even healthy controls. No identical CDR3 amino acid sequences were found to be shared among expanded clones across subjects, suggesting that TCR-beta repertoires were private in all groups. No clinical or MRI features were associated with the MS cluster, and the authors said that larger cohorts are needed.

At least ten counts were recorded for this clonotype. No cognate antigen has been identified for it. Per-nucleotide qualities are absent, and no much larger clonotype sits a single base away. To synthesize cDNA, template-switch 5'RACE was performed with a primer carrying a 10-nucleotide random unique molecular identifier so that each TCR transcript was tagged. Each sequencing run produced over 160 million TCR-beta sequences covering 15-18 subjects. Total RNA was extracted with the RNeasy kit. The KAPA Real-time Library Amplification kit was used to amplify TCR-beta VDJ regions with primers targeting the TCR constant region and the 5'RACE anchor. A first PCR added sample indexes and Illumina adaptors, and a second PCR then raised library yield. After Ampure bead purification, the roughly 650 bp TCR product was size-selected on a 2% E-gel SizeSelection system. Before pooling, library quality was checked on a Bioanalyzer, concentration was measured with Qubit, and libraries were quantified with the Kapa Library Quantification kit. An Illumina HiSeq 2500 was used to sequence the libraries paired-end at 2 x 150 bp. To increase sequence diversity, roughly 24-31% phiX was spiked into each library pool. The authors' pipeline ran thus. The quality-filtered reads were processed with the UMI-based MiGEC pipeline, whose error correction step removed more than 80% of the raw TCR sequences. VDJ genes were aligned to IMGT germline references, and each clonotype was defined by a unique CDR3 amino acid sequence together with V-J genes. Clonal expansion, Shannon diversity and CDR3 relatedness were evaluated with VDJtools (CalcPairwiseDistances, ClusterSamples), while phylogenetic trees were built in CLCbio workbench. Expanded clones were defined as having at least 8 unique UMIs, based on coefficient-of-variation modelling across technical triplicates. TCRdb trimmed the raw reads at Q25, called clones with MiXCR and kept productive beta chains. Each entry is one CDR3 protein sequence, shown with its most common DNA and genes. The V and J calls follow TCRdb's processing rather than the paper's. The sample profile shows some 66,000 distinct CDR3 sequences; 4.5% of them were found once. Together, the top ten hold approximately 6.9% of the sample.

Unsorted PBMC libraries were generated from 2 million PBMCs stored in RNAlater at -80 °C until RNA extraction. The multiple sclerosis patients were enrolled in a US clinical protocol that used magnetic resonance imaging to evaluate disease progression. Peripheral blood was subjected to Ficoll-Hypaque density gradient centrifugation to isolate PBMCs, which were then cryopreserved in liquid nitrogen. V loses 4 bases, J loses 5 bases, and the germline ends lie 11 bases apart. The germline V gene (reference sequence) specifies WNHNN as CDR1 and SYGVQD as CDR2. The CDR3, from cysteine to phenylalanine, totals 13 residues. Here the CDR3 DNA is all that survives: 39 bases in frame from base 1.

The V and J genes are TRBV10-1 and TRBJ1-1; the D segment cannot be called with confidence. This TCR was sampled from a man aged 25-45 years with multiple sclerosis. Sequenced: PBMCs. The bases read TGCGCCAGCAGTGCCCTCACGGGGACTGAAGCTTTCTTT. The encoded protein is CASSALTGTEAFF.